The next 4 T cell receptor beta chains were all read from a single sample in a study of glioma-infiltrating T cells after dendritic cell vaccination. Only in-frame clones appear in the TCRdb table, and some are missing; sequencing was by immunoSEQ multiplex PCR. Of almost 65,000 clones in the sample, 75% to 85% were seen once. The material was blood, obtained before dendritic cell vaccination. These receptors originate from a human donor with glioblastoma.

This chain connects TRBV2 to TRBJ2-7, with TRBD2 identical over 13 bases. This CDR3 is 14 amino acids long. The germline V gene encodes CDR1 SNHLY and CDR2 FYNNEI. The junction had 5 bases not matched to a gene; V was cut back by 6 bases and J by 6 bases. This CDR3 reads CASSPRTSGGEQYF. In DNA form, the CDR3 reads TGTGCCAGCAGCCCCAGGACTAGCGGGGGCGAGCAGTACTTC.

The table lists this clone with a count of one. This CDR3 reads CASSVGGAIRYTEAFF. Here the CDR3 DNA reads TGTGCCAGCAGCGTAGGAGGAGCGATCCGTTACACTGAAGCTTTCTTT. The chain links TRBV9 to TRBJ1-1; D remains unclear. The germline CDR1 and CDR2 sequences are SGDLS and YYNGEE. Trimming left V 0 bases short and J 3 bases short, with 15 bases between. The CDR3 has 16 residues.

The chain is built from TRBV9 and TRBJ2-7; no clear D gene. CDR1 and CDR2 (germline): SGDLS, YYNGEE. The CDR3 has 12 residues. Trimming took 3 bases from V and 7 from J, leaving 11 bases between them. The DNA of the CDR3 is TGTGCCAGCAGCGGGGCAGCCCCTGAGCAGTACTTC. Amino acids: CASSGAAPEQYF. The variable domain in full, with the rest retrieved from reference TRBV9 and TRBJ2-7, is DSGVTQTPKHLITATGQRVTLRCSPRSGDLSVYWYQQSLDQGLQFLIQYYNGEERAKGNILERFSAQQFPDLHSELNLSSLELGDSALYFCASSGAAPEQYFGPGTRLTVT.

This chain connects TRBV9 to TRBJ1-1; unclear D gene. Deletions cut 0 bases from V and 4 bases from J, with 10 bases between. Germline CDR1 and CDR2: SGDLS and YYNGEE. The CDR3 contains 14 residues. CDR3: CASSVAGRPTEAFF. CDR3 nucleotides: TGTGCCAGCAGCGTAGCTGGCAGGCCCACTGAAGCTTTCTTT.